This T cell receptor (beta chain) was sequenced in a study of STAT5B mutations in CD4+ large granular lymphocyte leukemia. The V and J ends lost 0 bases and 0 bases respectively, with 7 bases between them. Germline CDR1 SGDLS, CDR2 YYNGEE. The CDR3 length is 15 residues. As originally analysed: Lowest detectable productive clonotype frequency was 2.59 x 10-5. Data came from immunoSEQ multiplex PCR; TCRdb stores just in-frame clones and leaves some out. From that table come the V and J calls and clone size; the DNA was used to work out D and trimming. The repertoire consists of about 48,000 clones, with around 70% occurring once and the leading ten covering about 1.6%. This clone was counted between two and nine times.

The sample taken for sequencing was CD4+ T cells from blood buffy coats. The rearrangement uses TRBV9 and TRBJ1-3; D is undetermined. The sequence came from a human donor in good health. The CDR3 DNA is TGTGCCAGCAGCGTAGACGCCAACTCTGGAAACACCATATATTTT. This gives the protein CASSVDANSGNTIYF.